One sample yielded the 26 T cell receptor beta chains listed below, sequenced in a study of T cell clonotyping in hematopoietic cell transplantation. Assay used: immunoSEQ multiplex PCR; TCRdb lists only in-frame clones, some missing. The profile covers under 20,000 clones, with more than 75% appearing a single time and about 8.4% taken by the ten largest. The time point denotes: recipient sample about 28 days before transplant, after cytoreduction. This specimen was peripheral blood mononuclear cells, taken before stem cell transplant. The receptors stem from a man between 50 and 59 years old with acute myeloid leukemia. Some clones in this sample may be carry-over from other donors' samples.

V and J are TRBV7-9 and TRBJ2-2; no reliable D call. Trimming pared 5 bases from V and 4 bases from J, leaving 5 bases between. CDR1 is SEHNR, CDR2 FQNEAQ, per germline (reference sequence). The CDR3 is made up of 12 amino acids. Written as DNA, the CDR3 is TGTGCCAGCAGCCTGAGCACCGGGGAGCTGTTTTTT. Translated, it gives CASSLSTGELFF.

In this sample, this clone turned up a few times. The V and J genes are TRBV7-2 and TRBJ1-2; D is unresolved. Trimming removed 5 bases from V and 0 bases from J, with 13 bases in between. The length of the CDR3 is 15 residues. Germline values: CDR1 SGHTA, CDR2 FQGNSA. The CDR3: CASSPRRGTNYGYTF. The DNA of the CDR3 is TGTGCCAGCAGCCCCCGACGGGGAACTAACTATGGCTACACCTTC.

The gene calls are TRBV7-9 and TRBJ2-1; D is ambiguous. CDR1 is SEHNR, CDR2 FQNEAQ, per germline (reference sequence). This CDR3 is built from 12 residues. V was clipped by 5 bases and J by 9 bases, with 11 bases between them. The CDR3 protein is CASSPRVTEQFF. The CDR3 nucleotides read TGTGCCAGCAGCCCAAGGGTTACTGAGCAGTTCTTC. Full variable domain (outside the CDR3, taken from reference TRBV7-9 and TRBJ2-1): DTGVSQNPRHKITKRGQNVTFRCDPISEHNRLYWYRQTLGQGPEFLTYFQNEAQLEKSRLLSDRFSAERPKGSFSTLEIQRTEQGDSAMYLCASSPRVTEQFFGPGTRLTVL.

The chain recombines TRBV28 with TRBJ1-4, with D uncertain. Looked up from germline, CDR1 is MDHEN and CDR2 is SYDVKM. This CDR3 has 17 amino acids. Trimming removed 5 bases from V and 0 bases from J, with 16 bases in between. CDR3 sequence reads: CASSTRYEEATNEKLFF. In DNA form, the CDR3 reads TGTGCCAGCAGTACCCGATATGAAGAGGCAACTAATGAAAAACTGTTTTTT.

The chain carries TRBV9 and TRBJ2-2; 10 nucleotides match TRBD1. CDR3 length equals 15 residues. CDR1 is SGDLS, CDR2 YYNGEE, per germline. With 4 bases clipped from V and 7 bases from J, the junction kept 7 bases outside the gene matches. The CDR3 here is CASSPRQGAIGELFF. The CDR3 bases are TGTGCCAGCAGCCCCAGACAGGGGGCCATCGGGGAGCTGTTTTTT.

The V call is TRBV18, the J call TRBJ1-2, with 7 bases identical to TRBD1. CDR3 length: 13 residues. Unmatched junction bases numbered 0, after V lost 2 bases and J lost 3 bases. Germline V CDR1 and CDR2: KGHSH, LQKENI. The CDR3 protein is CASSPTGDYGYTF. CDR3 coding DNA: TGTGCCAGCTCACCAACAGGGGACTATGGCTACACCTTC.

The V call is TRBV11-2, the J call TRBJ1-1, with a possible D match to TRBD1 (6 bases). In germline, CDR1 is SGHAT, CDR2 FQNNGV. The CDR3 covers 13 residues. Trimming took 3 bases from V and 5 from J, leaving 10 bases between them. The CDR3 region has the DNA TGTGCCAGCAGCTTTGAGAGGGGGACTGAAGCTTTCTTT. It is translated as CASSFERGTEAFF.

The chain couples TRBV7-2 to TRBJ1-5; D call uncertain. The CDR3 runs 15 residues. The germline V and J ends were trimmed by 5 bases and 5 bases, with 16 bases remaining between them. CDR1 and CDR2 from the germline V gene are SGHTA and FQGNSA. The CDR3 loop is CASSASIWYDQPQHF. CDR3 in DNA: TGTGCCAGCAGCGCGTCGATATGGTATGATCAGCCCCAGCATTTT.

This chain connects TRBV5-1 to TRBJ2-1; 10 bases map to TRBD1. Germline trimming cut 9 bases from V and 9 bases from J; bases unmatched to any gene: 6. The CDR3 is 12 amino acids. CDR1 and CDR2 from the germline V gene are SGHRS and YFSETQ. The CDR3 sequence is CATGTGAGEQFF. The CDR3 DNA is TGCGCCACCGGGACAGGGGCGGGTGAGCAGTTCTTC.

This rearrangement joins TRBV2 to TRBJ2-7; TRBD1 agrees at 10 bases. J lost 0 bases, V lost 7 bases, and 9 bases had no gene match. CDR3 size: 16 residues. CDR1 is SNHLY, CDR2 FYNNEI, per germline. CDR3 sequence (DNA): TGTGCCAGCATCTCGGGGACAGGGGTCCCCTCCTACGAGCAGTACTTC. Protein sequence: CASISGTGVPSYEQYF.

The rearrangement links TRBV19 to TRBJ1-5, with D perhaps TRBD1 (6 bases). CDR1 and CDR2 (germline): LNHDA, SQIVND (reference sequence). CDR3 length equals 16 residues. The V gene lost 7 bases and the J gene lost 6 bases, with 22 bases spanning the gap. CDR3 loop: CASTSSGAQGFQPQHF. CDR3 DNA: TGTGCCAGTACCTCTTCGGGGGCACAGGGCTTTCAGCCCCAGCATTTT. The variable domain in full, completed from reference TRBV19 and TRBJ1-5, reads DGGITQSPKYLFRKEGQNVTLSCEQNLNHDAMYWYRQDPGQGLRLIYYSQIVNDFQKGDIAEGYSVSREKKESFPLTVTSAQKNPTAFYLCASTSSGAQGFQPQHFGDGTRLSIL.

The V gene is TRBV7-6, the J gene TRBJ2-3; D perhaps matches TRBD1 (5 bases). This CDR3 is 15 amino acids long. V lost 1 base and J lost 1, with 9 bases in between. Per the germline V gene, CDR1 is SGHVS and CDR2 is FNYEAQ. Here the CDR3 DNA reads TGTGCCAGCAGCTTAGAGGGGCGTCGCACAGATACGCAGTATTTT. As protein: CASSLEGRRTDTQYF.

This chain links TRBV10-1 with TRBJ2-1, with 9 positions matching TRBD1. V shed 6 bases and J 10 bases; nucleotides not matched to a gene: 13. The CDR3 is 15 amino acids. CDR1 WNHNN and CDR2 SYGVQD come from the germline V gene (reference sequence). CDR3 bases: TGCGCCAGCAGCCGCGGACAGGGGACGGTCCACGAGCAGTTCTTC. Translated, it gives CASSRGQGTVHEQFF.

The chain combines TRBV4-3 with TRBJ1-1; D is ambiguous. The CDR3 spans 15 residues. Germline CDR1 reads LGHNA; CDR2 reads YSLEER. Between the trimmed V and J ends, which lost 5 bases and 3 bases, there was a span of 16 bases. DNA of the CDR3: TGCGCCAGCAGCGAATCGGACTCGGGCGACACTGAAGCTTTCTTT. Translation: CASSESDSGDTEAFF.

The chain couples TRBV5-5 to TRBJ1-3, with no clear D. Trimming removed 4 bases at V and 0 bases at J, with 11 bases between. Germline V gene lookup returns CDR1 SGHKS and CDR2 YYEKEE (reference sequence). This CDR3 has 15 amino acids. CDR3 residues: CASSPLWNSGNTIYF. CDR3 nucleotide sequence: TGTGCCAGCAGCCCGTTGTGGAACTCTGGAAACACCATATATTTT.

The rearrangement joins TRBV6-6 to TRBJ2-7; weak D call: TRBD1 (6 bases). This CDR3 spans 14 amino acids. V gave up 0 bases and J gave up 7 bases, with 13 bases separating them. CDR1 is MNHNY, CDR2 SVGAGI, per germline (reference sequence). The CDR3 DNA follows: TGTGCCAGCAGTTACTCGTCAGGGGCCAGGGAGCAGTACTTC. Amino acids: CASSYSSGAREQYF.

V usage is TRBV10-2 and J usage is TRBJ1-1; D not resolved. This CDR3 has 12 residues. Germline lookup yields CDR1 WSHSY and CDR2 SAAADI. Trimming took off 6 bases at V and 1 base at J, with 6 bases between the two ends. The CDR3 DNA reads TGCGCCAGCAGGGACGGGAACACTGAAGCTTTCTTT. Protein sequence: CASRDGNTEAFF.

The rearrangement links TRBV30 to TRBJ1-1, with TRBD1 matching 9 bases. This CDR3 spans 15 amino acids. CDR1 is GTSNPN, CDR2 SVGIG, per germline (reference sequence). With V trimmed by 3 bases and J by 1 base, 6 bases remained unmatched. CDR3 residues: CAWSVPGQGNTEAFF. The DNA of the CDR3 is TGTGCCTGGAGCGTCCCGGGACAGGGGAACACTGAAGCTTTCTTT.

The gene calls are TRBV6-6 and TRBJ1-5, with D maybe TRBD1 (6 bases). The V end lost 10 bases, the J end lost 3 bases, and 19 bases lay between the germline ends. The CDR3 covers 15 residues. Germline V gene data show CDR1 as MNHNY and CDR2 as SVGAGI (reference sequence). In nucleotides, the CDR3 is TGTGCCACCAACCAACAGGGCCGGCCCAATCAGCCCCAGCATTTT. Protein product: CATNQQGRPNQPQHF.

This clone was detected a few times. This chain joins TRBV15 and TRBJ2-4, with a weak D call TRBD1 (5 bases). Germline loops: CDR1 LNHNV, CDR2 YYDKDF (reference sequence). CDR3 length: 16 amino acids. Between the trimmed V and J ends, which lost 1 base and 1 base, there was a span of 11 bases. CDR3 nucleotides: TGTGCCACCAGCAGAGGCCCGACAGAGGCCAAAAACATTCAGTACTTC. This encodes CATSRGPTEAKNIQYF.

This chain connects TRBV7-2 to TRBJ2-7; either TRBD1 or TRBD2 may supply D (5 bases each). The CDR3 covers 13 residues. The germline V and J ends were trimmed by 4 bases and 7 bases, with 14 bases remaining between them. CDR1 is SGHTA, CDR2 FQGNSA, per germline. DNA for the CDR3: TGTGCCAGCAGCTATCCGGTTGGGGGAGAGCAGTACTTC. Translated, it gives CASSYPVGGEQYF.

This chain connects TRBV7-2 to TRBJ2-7, with TRBD1 matching over 9 bases. Germline V gene sequence: CDR1 SGHTA, CDR2 FQGNSA. The CDR3 runs to 14 residues. Trimming took 2 bases from V and 3 from J; bases not matched to a gene: 2. The CDR3 DNA is TGTGCCAGCAGCTTATTGGGACAGGGCTACGAGCAGTACTTC. Its translation: CASSLLGQGYEQYF.

The chain uses TRBV2 and TRBJ1-6; 7 nucleotides match TRBD1. Looked up from germline, CDR1 is SNHLY and CDR2 is FYNNEI. V dropped 7 bases and J dropped 10; count of bases not matched to a gene: 13. The CDR3 loop spans 15 amino acids. CDR3 DNA sequence: TGTGCCAGCATACTCACGGGGCAGGGGGGGTCACCCCTCCACTTT. It is translated as CASILTGQGGSPLHF.

The chain combines TRBV7-8 with TRBJ1-1; TRBD1 matches 8 bases. The CDR3 covers 15 residues. V lost 3 bases, J lost 6 bases, and 9 bases stayed unmatched. Germline V gene lookup returns CDR1 SGHVS and CDR2 FQNEAQ. The CDR3 sequence is CASSLSGTGISEAFF. CDR3 DNA sequence: TGTGCCAGCAGCTTGTCCGGGACAGGCATCTCTGAAGCTTTCTTT. The full variable domain, its missing parts supplied by reference TRBV7-8 and TRBJ1-1, is GAGVSQSPRYKVAKRGQDVALRCDPISGHVSLFWYQQALGQGPEFLTYFQNEAQLDKSGLPSDRFFAERPEGSVSTLKIQRTQQEDSAVYLCASSLSGTGISEAFFGQGTRLTVV.

On this clone: A junction end diverges from the germline sequence, so it may reflect a read error. The V call is TRBV4-1, the J call TRBJ2-2; D is uncertain. CDR1 MGHRA and CDR2 YSYEKL come from the germline V gene. The CDR3 loop spans 15 amino acids. CDR3: CASSQVLANTGELFF. In nucleotides, the CDR3 is TGCGCCAGCAGTCAAGTGCTCGCGAACACCGGGGAGCTGTTTTTT.

V usage is TRBV15 and J usage is TRBJ1-1, with no clear D. Between the trimmed V and J ends, which lost 6 bases and 6 bases, there was a span of 11 bases. Germline V gene sequence: CDR1 LNHNV, CDR2 YYDKDF (reference sequence). The CDR3 runs to 12 residues. The CDR3: CATSFSGAEAFF. Here the CDR3 DNA reads TGTGCCACCAGTTTTTCCGGGGCTGAAGCTTTCTTT.